The T cell receptor (beta chain) described here comes from a study of blood T cell repertoires in COVID-19. On the study more broadly: There were acute and convalescent COVID-19 samples, and they came from the United States, Italy and Spain. The analysed material was cDNA or gDNA that came from T cells, B-cell-depleted T cells, or PBMCs.

J was trimmed by 4 bases and V by 0 bases; bases with no gene match: 3. CDR3 length: 15 residues. Germline V gene lookup returns CDR1 MNHEY and CDR2 SVGAGI. Per the original data handling: Scientists estimated how many nucleated cells there were by amplifying reference gene primers. The repertoire was sequenced with immunoSEQ multiplex PCR; TCRdb's copy has only in-frame clones and lacks some. D and trimming come from the DNA, and the V and J calls and clone size come from that table. This table holds 56,000 or so clones, 80% to 95% found once. J is TRBJ2-5 and V is TRBV6-5; 9 nucleotides match TRBD1. The sequenced material came from peripheral blood. The receptor's source is a man aged 45 to 65 with active COVID-19. DNA of the CDR3: TGTGCCAGCAGTTACTCGACAGGGGGGGTAGAGACCCAGTACTTC. Its translation is CASSYSTGGVETQYF.